The source of this T cell receptor beta chain is a study of beta chain features in type 1 diabetes. Germline loops: CDR1 SGDLS, CDR2 YYNGEE. The J segment lost 1 base and the V segment lost 2 bases, leaving 2 bases of the junction unmatched. This CDR3 comprises 15 residues. Expressed TCRB transcripts got sequenced, as all isolated RNA was reverse transcribed. Method: immunoSEQ multiplex PCR; TCRdb's copy keeps in-frame clones and lacks some. The table shows fewer than 900,000 clones, with 15% to 20% occurring only once. This clone was observed a few times. The sample taken for sequencing was naive CD4+ T cells from blood. The clonotype originates from a woman aged 18-30 years in good health. The chain links TRBV9 to TRBJ2-3; 9 bases are a match to TRBD2. Here the CDR3 reads CASSVWTSGTDTQYF. The CDR3 bases are TGTGCCAGCAGCGTTTGGACTAGCGGCACAGATACGCAGTATTTT.